This TCR beta chain was identified in a study of blood T cell repertoires in COVID-19. Study-wide context: Samples of COVID-19 (acute and convalescent) were obtained from the United States, Italy and Spain. Sources were T cells, B-cell-depleted T cells, or PBMCs; the material itself was cDNA or gDNA.

The CDR3 consists of 16 residues. The germline V gene has CDR1 SGHTA and CDR2 FQGNSA. After removal of 4 bases from V and 3 bases from J, the junction contained 11 bases not matched to a gene. Original processing notes: Reference gene primer amplification gave nucleated cell count estimates. The method was immunoSEQ multiplex PCR; TCRdb's version includes in-frame clones alone and lacks a portion of them. The DNA gave D and trimming, while V, J and clone size come from that table. The sample gives tens of thousands of clones, around 86% of which show up once; roughly 15% is in the top ten. The sequenced sample was peripheral blood. The clonotype originates from a human donor with acute or convalescent COVID-19. The donor label of this sample is uncertain. The chain employs TRBV7-2 and TRBJ1-2; 7 bases map to TRBD1. CDR3 nucleotide sequence: TGTGCCAGCAGCTCCCCTCGTAAAGGGGGCCACTATGGCTACACCTTC. It translates to CASSSPRKGGHYGYTF.